The entry below gives a single T cell receptor (beta chain) sequence along with its context. Germline CDR1 LGHDT, CDR2 YNNKEL (reference sequence). The CDR3 is made up of 16 amino acids. V lost 0 bases and J lost 7, with 18 bases in between. The data were taken from a study of blood T cell repertoires in COVID-19. Study information: The United States, Italy and Spain were the sources of the acute and convalescent COVID-19 samples.

Original processing notes: How many nucleated cells were present was estimated from reference gene primer amplification. TCRdb's table, derived via immunoSEQ multiplex PCR, lists solely in-frame clones and lacks some. The DNA was the basis for D and trimming; V, J and clone size are from that table. The table shows fewer than 350,000 clones, with approximately 91% occurring only once. Participants spanned ages about 18 to 100 years and resided in about 25 US areas. Cohorts were determined from participant-reported clinical history. The TCR was taken from a woman between 35 and 50 years old with acute COVID-19. The rearrangement uses TRBV3-1 (or the pseudogene TRBV3-2) and TRBJ1-2; a possible D gene is TRBD1 (6 bases). Sequencing was done on a sample of PBMCs or T cells enriched from blood (not recorded which). The CDR3 protein is CASSQEHPKDSGGYTF. CDR3 in DNA: TGTGCCAGCAGCCAAGAACATCCTAAGGACAGTGGTGGCTACACCTTC.